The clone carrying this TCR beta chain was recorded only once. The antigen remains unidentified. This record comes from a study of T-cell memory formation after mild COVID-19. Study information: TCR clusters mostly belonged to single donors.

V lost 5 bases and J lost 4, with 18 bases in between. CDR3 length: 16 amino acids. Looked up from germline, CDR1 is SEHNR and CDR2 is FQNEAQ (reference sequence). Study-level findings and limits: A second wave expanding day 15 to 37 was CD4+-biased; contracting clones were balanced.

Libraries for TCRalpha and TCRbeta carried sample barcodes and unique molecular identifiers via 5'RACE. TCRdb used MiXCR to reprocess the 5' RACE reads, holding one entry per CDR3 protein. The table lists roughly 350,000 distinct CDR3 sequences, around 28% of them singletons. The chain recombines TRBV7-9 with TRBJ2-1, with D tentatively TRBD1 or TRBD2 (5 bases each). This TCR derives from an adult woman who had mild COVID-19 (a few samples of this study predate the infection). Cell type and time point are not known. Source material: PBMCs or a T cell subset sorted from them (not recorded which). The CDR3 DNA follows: TGTGCCAGCAGCACTGCGCTCCGGGGCGATTACAATGAGCAGTTCTTC. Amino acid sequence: CASSTALRGDYNEQFF.